Presented here are 25 T cell receptor beta chains from one specimen sequenced in a study of T cell responses to AZD1222 COVID-19 vaccine. Clones were read by immunoSEQ multiplex PCR, and TCRdb kept only the in-frame ones, dropping some. The sample shows 150,000 to 200,000 clones, 85% to 90% of them seen only once. This specimen was peripheral blood, taken on day 0 of AZD1222 vaccination. Receptors originate from an adult in good health.

This clone was detected only a few times. J is TRBJ1-5 and V is TRBV27, with 7 positions matching TRBD1. Germline V lookup: CDR1 MNHEY, CDR2 SMNVEV (reference sequence). The V gene end was trimmed by 5 bases and the J gene end by 7 bases; junction bases not matched to a gene: 8. The CDR3 length is 14 residues. The CDR3 DNA reads TGTGCCAGCAGTCCGCCGGGACAGCTACAGCCCCAGCATTTT. This encodes CASSPPGQLQPQHF.

V is TRBV30 and J is TRBJ1-4; 9 bases align to TRBD1. Losses at the gene ends were 0 bases for V and 7 bases for J; bases not matched to a gene: 6. CDR1 and CDR2 (germline): GTSNPN, SVGIG (reference sequence). This CDR3 comprises 15 residues. The CDR3 here is CAWSVLGQGTEKLFF. Written as DNA, the CDR3 is TGTGCCTGGAGTGTACTGGGACAGGGTACTGAAAAACTGTTTTTT.

The chain carries TRBV24-1 and TRBJ2-1, with 10 positions matching TRBD2. The CDR3 is made up of 14 amino acids. The germline V gene has CDR1 KGHDR and CDR2 SFDVKD. V lost 6 bases, J lost 9 bases, and 7 bases stayed unmatched. The CDR3, as DNA: TGTGCCACCAGTTCTAGCGGGAGTTTAGTTGAGCAGTTCTTC. Encoded protein: CATSSSGSLVEQFF.

The chain combines TRBV7-8 with TRBJ1-2, with 7 bases fitting TRBD1. CDR1 is SGHVS and CDR2 is FQNEAQ in the germline V gene. V lost 5 bases and J lost 1; bases outside the gene matches: 7. The CDR3 contains 15 residues. CDR3: CASSPRGQINYGYTF. CDR3 nucleotide sequence: TGTGCCAGCAGCCCGAGGGGGCAGATTAACTATGGCTACACCTTC.

CDR3 DNA: TGTGCCAGCAGCCCGGGACTAGCCAACACCGGGGAGCTGTTTTTT. Amino acid sequence: CASSPGLANTGELFF. This chain links TRBV3-1 (or the pseudogene TRBV3-2) with TRBJ2-2, with 9 nucleotides matching TRBD2. Germline CDR1 is LGHDT and CDR2 is YNNKEL (reference sequence). J gave up 2 bases and V 4 bases, and 2 bases lay outside the gene matches. This CDR3 spans 15 amino acids.

The V and J genes are TRBV3-1 (or the pseudogene TRBV3-2) and TRBJ2-1, with TRBD2 identical over 8 bases. This CDR3 contains 16 residues. Germline CDR1 and CDR2: LGHDT and YNNKEL (reference sequence). The V gene end was trimmed by 0 bases and the J gene end by 7 bases; junction bases not matched to a gene: 8. The CDR3 loop is CASSQEERERGNEQFF. CDR3 in DNA: TGTGCCAGCAGCCAAGAAGAGCGGGAGCGGGGTAATGAGCAGTTCTTC.

This rearrangement joins TRBV10-1 to TRBJ1-3; 7 nucleotides align to TRBD1. Germline V lookup: CDR1 WNHNN, CDR2 SYGVQD (reference sequence). The CDR3 length is 17 residues. The trim removed 7 bases at V and 5 bases at J, leaving 17 bases unmatched. CDR3 nucleotides: TGCGCCAGCAAAGTCAAACCTGACAGGGCAGTTAGAAACACCATATATTTT. Translated, it gives CASKVKPDRAVRNTIYF.

The count of this clone is one. The rearrangement links TRBV5-1 to TRBJ2-2, with TRBD2 matching 7 bases. The CDR3 covers 16 residues. From germline, CDR1 is SGHRS and CDR2 YFSETQ. Trimming removed 3 bases from V and 1 base from J; junction bases left unmatched: 6. Here the CDR3 DNA reads TGCGCCAGCAGCTCCTTAGCGGGTGGGAACACCGGGGAGCTGTTTTTT. Residues: CASSSLAGGNTGELFF.

The chain combines TRBV30 with TRBJ2-6; TRBD2 aligns across 12 bases. This CDR3 spans 23 amino acids. The germline V gene has CDR1 GTSNPN and CDR2 SVGIG (reference sequence). V shed 0 bases, J shed 0 bases, and the junction held 18 bases outside the gene matches. The CDR3 loop reads CAWSVTRGLAGGPSGSGANVLTF. DNA for the CDR3: TGTGCCTGGAGTGTAACCCGCGGTCTAGCGGGGGGGCCCTCGGGCTCTGGGGCCAACGTCCTGACTTTC. The full variable domain, rest sourced from reference TRBV30 and TRBJ2-6, is SQTIHQWPATLVQPVGSPLSLECTVEGTSNPNLYWYRQAAGRGLQLLFYSVGIGQISSEVPQNLSASRPQDRQFILSSKKLLLSDSGFYLCAWSVTRGLAGGPSGSGANVLTFGAGSRLTVL.

This chain connects TRBV7-2 to TRBJ2-4; tentative D call: TRBD1 (6 bases). V was trimmed by 1 base and J by 0 bases, leaving 13 bases between them. Germline CDR1 is SGHTA and CDR2 is FQGNSA. CDR3 size: 17 residues. CDR3 residues: CASSLGQAVLAKNIQYF. The DNA of the CDR3 is TGTGCCAGCAGCTTAGGACAGGCCGTACTAGCCAAAAACATTCAGTACTTC.

This chain joins TRBV6-5 and TRBJ1-4, with 7 nucleotides matching TRBD1. Trimming removed 6 bases from V and 7 bases from J; junction bases left unmatched: 5. The length of the CDR3 is 13 residues. CDR1 MNHEY and CDR2 SVGAGI come from the germline V gene. DNA of the CDR3: TGTGCCAGCAGCCGACAGGGAGGTGAAAAACTGTTTTTT. Translation gives CASSRQGGEKLFF.

This chain joins TRBV2 and TRBJ2-7; D uncertain. The CDR3 covers 16 residues. Germline CDR1 is SNHLY and CDR2 is FYNNEI. Trimming cost V 6 bases and J 5 bases, with 23 bases left between them. The CDR3 coding sequence is TGTGCCAGCAGATTGCGCGAGGTCACCTCTACCAACGAGCAGTACTTC. It translates to CASRLREVTSTNEQYF.

This rearrangement joins TRBV4-3 to TRBJ2-2; maybe TRBD1 (5 bases). CDR1 and CDR2 from the germline V gene are LGHNA and YSLEER. Deletions cut 1 base from V and 7 bases from J, with 10 bases between. This CDR3 has 14 residues. CDR3 sequence: CASSQAVQGGELFF. CDR3 nucleotide sequence: TGCGCCAGCAGCCAAGCAGTTCAGGGCGGGGAGCTGTTTTTT.

The chain couples TRBV9 to TRBJ1-2; D not resolved. V was clipped by 4 bases and J by 2 bases, with 12 bases between them. The CDR3 spans 14 residues. The germline V gene has CDR1 SGDLS and CDR2 YYNGEE. The CDR3 spells CASSPNTGNYGYTF. As DNA, the CDR3 is TGTGCCAGCAGCCCTAACACGGGCAACTATGGCTACACCTTC.

The rearrangement joins TRBV20-1 to TRBJ1-5; TRBD1 aligns across 10 bases. The CDR3 has 14 amino acids. Germline values: CDR1 DFQATT, CDR2 SNEGSKA (reference sequence). Losses at the gene ends were 3 bases for V and 6 bases for J; bases not matched to a gene: 5. This CDR3 reads CSASPGQGVQPQHF. The CDR3 DNA follows: TGCAGTGCTAGTCCCGGACAGGGGGTTCAGCCCCAGCATTTT.

The chain is built from TRBV11-2 and TRBJ2-6; D may be TRBD2 (6 bases). The CDR3 covers 16 residues. V lost 4 bases and J 0 bases, leaving 10 bases between the germline ends. The germline CDR1 and CDR2 sequences are SGHAT and FQNNGV. CDR3 nucleotides: TGTGCCAGCAGCTACTGGAGGGACTCTGGGGCCAACGTCCTGACTTTC. It specifies CASSYWRDSGANVLTF.

The CDR3 reads CAITPGTSGTHEQFF. The CDR3, as DNA: TGTGCCATCACCCCCGGGACTAGCGGGACCCATGAGCAGTTCTTC. The chain recombines TRBV10-3 with TRBJ2-1; 13 positions agree with TRBD2. Per germline, CDR1 ENHRY and CDR2 SYGVKD. The CDR3 totals 15 residues. Trimming at V came to 7 bases and at J to 8 bases, leaving 8 bases not matched to a gene.

V and J are TRBV6-5 and TRBJ1-2; D is unclear. The CDR3 is 14 residues long. V lost 6 bases, J lost 9 bases, and 20 bases lay in between. The germline gives CDR1 MNHEY, CDR2 SVGAGI. CDR3 nucleotides: TGTGCCAGCAGGATAATCACGGACCCTATGCGCTACACCTTC. Translation gives CASRIITDPMRYTF.

This sequence joins TRBV28 and TRBJ2-4, with 8 bases matching TRBD2. The length of the CDR3 is 17 residues. Germline lookup yields CDR1 MDHEN and CDR2 SYDVKM. The ends lost 5 bases at V and 1 base at J; junction bases unmatched: 10. The CDR3 DNA is TGTGCCAGCAGTACCCGGGGGGGGATCCGTGCCAAAAACATTCAGTACTTC. Translation: CASSTRGGIRAKNIQYF.

This chain links TRBV3-1 (or the pseudogene TRBV3-2) with TRBJ2-3; 14 nucleotides match TRBD2. With 3 bases clipped from V and 4 bases from J, the junction kept 6 bases outside the gene matches. This CDR3 contains 17 residues. Germline V gene lookup returns CDR1 LGHDT and CDR2 YNNKEL (reference sequence). The CDR3 coding sequence is TGTGCCAGCAGCCACCGACTAGCGGGAGGGGGCGCAGATACGCAGTATTTT. This sequence encodes CASSHRLAGGGADTQYF.

The chain combines TRBV5-5 with TRBJ1-2; no firm D call. Germline V gives CDR1 SGHKS, CDR2 YYEKEE (reference sequence). Deletions cut 1 base from V and 2 bases from J, with 12 bases between. The CDR3 has 15 residues. CDR3 coding DNA: TGTGCCAGCAGCTTGTTGCGGCTGGGGAACTATGGCTACACCTTC. Translating it yields CASSLLRLGNYGYTF.

V is TRBV15 and J is TRBJ2-5; 8 nucleotides match TRBD1. CDR1 LNHNV and CDR2 YYDKDF come from the germline V gene (reference sequence). V gave up 2 bases and J gave up 5 bases; unmatched junction bases: 4. This CDR3 is 14 amino acids long. CDR3 coding DNA: TGTGCCACCAGCAGAACGACAGGGGTGGAGACCCAGTACTTC. It yields the protein CATSRTTGVETQYF.

The chain joins TRBV6-2 or TRBV6-3 to TRBJ1-5; D not resolved. Germline-derived CDR1 and CDR2 are MNHEY and SVGEGT. This CDR3 comprises 12 residues. Trimming stripped 6 bases from V and 4 bases from J, with 7 bases between. The CDR3 protein is CASSRPNQPQHF. CDR3 DNA sequence: TGTGCCAGCAGCCGTCCAAATCAGCCCCAGCATTTT.

V is TRBV5-1 and J is TRBJ1-2; TRBD1 matches at 7 bases. Per germline, CDR1 SGHRS and CDR2 YFSETQ. With V trimmed by 4 bases and J by 1 base, 10 bases remained unmatched. CDR3 length: 16 amino acids. The CDR3 DNA is TGCGCCAGCAGCCCCCGGGCAGGGGGTAGTAACTATGGCTACACCTTC. It is translated as CASSPRAGGSNYGYTF.

The CDR3 loop is CASSAKVGTEAFF. The CDR3, as DNA: TGCGCCAGCAGTGCGAAGGTAGGGACTGAAGCTTTCTTT. The rearrangement links TRBV10-1 to TRBJ1-1; D not resolved. This CDR3 region has 13 residues. Germline CDR1 reads WNHNN; CDR2 reads SYGVQD (reference sequence). Trimming took off 4 bases at V and 5 bases at J, with 11 bases between the two ends.